Sequencing of this T cell receptor beta chain was carried out in a study of response to subunit inactivated influenza vaccine. Study-wide findings and caveats: The authors offered the suggestion that each seasonal influenza vaccination recruits few new T cells.

V gave up 2 bases and J gave up 2 bases, with 8 bases separating them. The CDR3 length is 13 residues. Germline values: CDR1 SGHRS, CDR2 YFSETQ. One entry per CDR3 protein, called by TCRdb with MiXCR from the RT-PCR reads. In the table there are 450,000 to 600,000 distinct CDR3 sequences, about 8% of which are singletons. This clonotype occurred a few times. As yet, its antigen is unknown. The receptor was isolated from a man aged 45-69 years who received an inactivated influenza vaccine. The sequencing used PBMCs from blood, collected less than 25 months after vaccination. This chain links TRBV5-1 with TRBJ2-7, with no clear D. CDR3 bases: TGCGCCAGCAGCTTCGCAGCAGCCTACGAGCAGTACTTC. As protein: CASSFAAAYEQYF.